This TCR beta chain is drawn from a study of T cells in tuberculosis. Study-wide findings and caveats: Samples were chosen by availability of cryopreserved specimens.

Specified time point: new active TB diagnosis, blood taken before or within 7 days of starting treatment. To note about this clone: Antigen unknown.

Germline lookup yields CDR1 LNHDA and CDR2 SQIVND (reference sequence). V was pared by 5 bases and J by 2 bases, with 5 bases of the junction left unmatched. This CDR3 is built from 14 residues. Sequenced by immunoSEQ multiplex PCR; TCRdb stores in-frame clones only, minus some. This table holds around 33,000 clones, 93% found once. The chain recombines TRBV19 with TRBJ1-2; 7 bases match TRBD1. The clonotype originates from an adult with tuberculosis. The sequenced sample was PBMCs, obtained at tuberculosis diagnosis. For the CDR3, the DNA is TGTGCCAGTAGTCCCGAGACAGGGAACTATGGCTACACCTTC. This codes for CASSPETGNYGYTF.